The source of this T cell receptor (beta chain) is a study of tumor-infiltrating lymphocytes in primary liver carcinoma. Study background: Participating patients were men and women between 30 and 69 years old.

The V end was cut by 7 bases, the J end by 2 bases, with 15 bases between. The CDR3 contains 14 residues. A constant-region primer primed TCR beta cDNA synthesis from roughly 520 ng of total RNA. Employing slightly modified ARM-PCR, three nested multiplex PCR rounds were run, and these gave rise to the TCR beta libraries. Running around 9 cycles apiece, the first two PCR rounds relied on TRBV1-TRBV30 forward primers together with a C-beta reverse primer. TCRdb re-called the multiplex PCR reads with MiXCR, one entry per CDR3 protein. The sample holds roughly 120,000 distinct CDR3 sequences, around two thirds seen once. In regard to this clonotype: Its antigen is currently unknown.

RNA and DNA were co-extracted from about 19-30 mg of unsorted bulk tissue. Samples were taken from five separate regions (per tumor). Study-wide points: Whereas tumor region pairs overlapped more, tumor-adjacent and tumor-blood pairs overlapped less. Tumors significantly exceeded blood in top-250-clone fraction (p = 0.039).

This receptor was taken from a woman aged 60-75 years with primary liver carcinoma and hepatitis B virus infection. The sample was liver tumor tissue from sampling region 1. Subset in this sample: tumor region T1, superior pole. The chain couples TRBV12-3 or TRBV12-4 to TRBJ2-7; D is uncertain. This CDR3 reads CASISDAGPYEQYF. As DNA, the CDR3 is TGTGCCAGCATCAGCGACGCTGGCCCCTACGAGCAGTACTTC.